This T cell receptor beta chain was recovered during a study of cytotoxic CD8 clonotypes in ibrutinib-treated CLL. Whole-study context: Enrolment comprised eleven to twelve relapsed/refractory and around 15 treatment-naive patients; about 17 were IGHV unmutated.

CDR1 and CDR2 (germline): MDHEN, SYDVKM. CDR3 size: 12 residues. V was pared by 6 bases and J by 10 bases, with 15 bases between. Clones were sequenced by immunoSEQ multiplex PCR, and TCRdb holds only the in-frame ones, with some missing. The table includes around 250,000 clones, 70% detected once. The clonotype comes from a human donor with chronic lymphocytic leukemia. Here the sequenced sample was PBMCs, taken after 24 months of ibrutinib treatment. The V call is TRBV28, the J call TRBJ1-1; tentative D call: TRBD1 (5 bases). CDR3: CASSLGGGGAFF. CDR3 sequence (DNA): TGTGCCAGCAGCCTTGGGGGGGGAGGAGCTTTCTTT.